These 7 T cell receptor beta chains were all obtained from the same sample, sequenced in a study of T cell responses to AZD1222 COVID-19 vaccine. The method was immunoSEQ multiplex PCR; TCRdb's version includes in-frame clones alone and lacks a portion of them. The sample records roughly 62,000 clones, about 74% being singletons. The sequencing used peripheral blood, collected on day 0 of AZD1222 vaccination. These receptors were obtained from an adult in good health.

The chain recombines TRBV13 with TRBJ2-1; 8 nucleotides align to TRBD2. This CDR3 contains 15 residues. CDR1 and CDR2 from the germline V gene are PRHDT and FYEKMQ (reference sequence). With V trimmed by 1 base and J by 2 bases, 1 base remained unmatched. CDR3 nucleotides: TGTGCCAGCAGCTTAGAAGCGGGGGCCTACAATGAGCAGTTCTTC. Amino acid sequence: CASSLEAGAYNEQFF.

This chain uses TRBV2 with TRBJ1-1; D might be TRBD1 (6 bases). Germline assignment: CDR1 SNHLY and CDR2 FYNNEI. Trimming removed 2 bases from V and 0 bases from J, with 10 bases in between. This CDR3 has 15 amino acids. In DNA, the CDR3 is TGTGCCAGCAGTGAAATCGACAGGATGAACACTGAAGCTTTCTTT. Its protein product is CASSEIDRMNTEAFF. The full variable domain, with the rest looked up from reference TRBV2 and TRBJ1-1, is EPEVTQTPSHQVTQMGQEVILRCVPISNHLYFYWYRQILGQKVEFLVSFYNNEISEKSEIFDDQFSVERPDGSNFTLKIRSTKLEDSAMYFCASSEIDRMNTEAFFGQGTRLTVV.

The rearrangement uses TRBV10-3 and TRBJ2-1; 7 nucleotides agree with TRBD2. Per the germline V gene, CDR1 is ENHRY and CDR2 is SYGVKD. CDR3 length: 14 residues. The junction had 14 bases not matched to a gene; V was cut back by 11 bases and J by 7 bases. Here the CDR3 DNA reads TGTGCCTCCTCCCGGGCCCTAGCGGAGAATGAGCAGTTCTTC. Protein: CASSRALAENEQFF.

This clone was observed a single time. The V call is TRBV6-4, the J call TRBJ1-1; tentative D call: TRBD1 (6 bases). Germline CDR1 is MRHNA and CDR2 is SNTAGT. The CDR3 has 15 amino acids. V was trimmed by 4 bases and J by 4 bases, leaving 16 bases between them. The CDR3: CASSAEGGTATEAFF. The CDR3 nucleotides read TGTGCCAGCAGTGCCGAAGGGGGGACGGCCACTGAAGCTTTCTTT.

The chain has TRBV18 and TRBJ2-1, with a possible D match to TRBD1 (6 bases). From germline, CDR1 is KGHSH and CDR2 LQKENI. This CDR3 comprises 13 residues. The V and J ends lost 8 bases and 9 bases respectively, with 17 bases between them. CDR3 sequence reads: CASERQEVGEQFF. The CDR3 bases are TGTGCCAGCGAGAGACAGGAGGTCGGTGAGCAGTTCTTC.

CDR3 nucleotide sequence: TGTGCCAGCAGTTTCCGACACCAGGGAGCTTTCTTT. Protein: CASSFRHQGAFF. The chain recombines TRBV12-3 or TRBV12-4 with TRBJ1-1; tentative D call: TRBD1 (5 bases). Trimming left V 3 bases short and J 10 bases short, with 12 bases between. CDR3 length equals 12 residues.

The CDR3 sequence: CASSEDVISPQHF. The CDR3 nucleotides are TGTGCCAGCAGCGAGGATGTAATCAGCCCCCAGCATTTT. This sequence joins TRBV9 and TRBJ1-5; no firm D call. The CDR3 contains 13 residues. The ends were cut back, 3 bases at V and 10 bases at J, with 14 bases in the middle. CDR1 and CDR2 (germline): SGDLS, YYNGEE.